The clone carrying this T cell receptor (beta chain) was seen a single time. The data were obtained in a study of blood T cell repertoires in COVID-19. Whole-study context: Italy, Spain and the United States were the sources of the convalescent and acute COVID-19 samples.

Germline assignment: CDR1 ENHRY and CDR2 SYGVKD. Trimming cost V 6 bases and J 11 bases; bases outside gene matches: 7. This CDR3 spans 13 amino acids. In the source study's methods: Amplifying reference gene primers gave estimates of nucleated cell counts. Some clones are missing from TCRdb's copy, which holds only in-frame ones; the method was immunoSEQ multiplex PCR. Clone size and the V and J calls come from that table; the DNA yielded D and trimming. Of roughly 160,000 clones listed, about 87% are singletons. The receptor's source is a man in his sixties with acute or convalescent COVID-19. The rearrangement links TRBV10-3 to TRBJ2-1; TRBD1 agrees at 10 bases. Material: peripheral blood. Here the CDR3 DNA reads TGTGCCATCAGAGGACAGGGGGGGGTTAAGCAGTTCTTC. Translating it yields CAIRGQGGVKQFF.